These 3 T cell receptor beta chains share one sample of origin, sequenced in a study of identical twins. TCRdb re-called the 5' RACE reads with MiXCR, one entry per CDR3 protein. The repertoire consists of 430,000 or so distinct CDR3 sequences, with around 24% occurring once and the leading ten covering about 2.7%. This sample also appeared in a second study, on T cells expressing NK-cell markers.

Input material: CD4+ T cells sorted from blood. These receptors were obtained from a woman between 18 and 29 years old in good health.

A few counts support this clonotype. The chain joins TRBV7-2 to TRBJ2-5, with TRBD1 as a possible D gene (6 bases). The CDR3 has 13 amino acids. Germline CDR1 SGHTA, CDR2 FQGNSA. V dropped 5 bases and J dropped 4 bases, with 11 bases sitting between them. The CDR3 here is CASSPGVTETQYF. The CDR3 coding sequence is TGTGCCAGCAGCCCAGGGGTAACAGAGACCCAGTACTTC.

The sample holds a few counts of this clonotype. CDR3 DNA: TGTGCCAGCAGCTTAAGGAGGGCTGCCTACAATGAGCAGTTCTTC. This gives the protein CASSLRRAAYNEQFF. The rearrangement uses TRBV11-1 and TRBJ2-1; D is perhaps TRBD2 (6 bases). Per the germline V gene, CDR1 is SGHAT and CDR2 is FQDESV (reference sequence). The CDR3 spans 15 residues. Trimming removed 2 bases from V and 2 bases from J, with 10 bases in between.

With regard to this clonotype: At one end the junction does not follow the germline gene, possibly because of a read error. The genes are TRBV29-1 and TRBJ2-6; D gene uncertain. This CDR3 has 14 residues. Germline V gives CDR1 SQVTM, CDR2 ANQGSEA. This CDR3 reads CSVKESSGANVLTF. The DNA for the CDR3 is TGCAGCGTTAAAGAGAGCTCTGGGGCCAACGTCCTGACTTTC.